This T cell receptor beta chain is from a study of CDR3 diversity in severe acne. Germline-derived CDR1 and CDR2 are WNHNN and SYGVQD (reference sequence). V was cut by 8 bases and J by 6 bases, with 16 bases left in between. The length of the CDR3 is 14 residues. By share, this clonotype counts as medium-sized. TCRdb used MiXCR to reprocess the PCR reads, holding one entry per CDR3 protein. Of some 90,000 distinct CDR3 sequences listed, approximately 49% are singletons. The chain joins TRBV10-1 to TRBJ2-2, with D tentatively TRBD2 (7 bases). This TCR came from a male donor with severe acne vulgaris. Input material: blood. The CDR3 is CASGTGGAAGELFF. In DNA, the CDR3 is TGCGCCAGCGGTACGGGGGGCGCGGCCGGGGAGCTGTTTTTT.